These 8 T cell receptor beta chains were all obtained from the same sample, sequenced in a study of T-cell memory formation after mild COVID-19. TCRdb used MiXCR to reprocess the 5' RACE reads, holding one entry per CDR3 protein. This table holds roughly 130,000 distinct CDR3 sequences, approximately 6.2% found once. The sequenced sample was PBMCs or a T cell subset sorted from them (not recorded which). Source of these receptors: an adult woman who had mild COVID-19 (a few samples of this study predate the infection). Cell type and time point are not known.

The table lists this clonotype with many counts. One end of the junction is discordant with germline, which a read error may explain. The V call is TRBV4-1, the J call TRBJ1-1; 7 bases fit TRBD1. Germline CDR1 MGHRA, CDR2 YSYEKL. This CDR3 is built from 15 residues. For the CDR3, the DNA is TGCGCCAGCAGCCGATGGCAACAGGGGAACCCTGAAGCTTTCTTT. The encoded protein is CASSRWQQGNPEAFF.

This clonotype was counted many times. The chain recombines TRBV12-3 or TRBV12-4 with TRBJ1-1; no definite D call. The V and J ends lost 5 bases and 8 bases respectively, with 6 bases between them. The CDR3 is made up of 10 amino acids. CDR3 amino acids: CASSGVEAFF. CDR3 nucleotides: TGTGCCAGCAGTGGAGTAGAAGCTTTCTTT.

The chain employs TRBV20-1 and TRBJ2-5, with 10 bases that match TRBD2. The CDR3 sequence is 15 residues long. Germline V gene data show CDR1 as DFQATT and CDR2 as SNEGSKA (reference sequence). V gave up 0 bases and J gave up 1 base; unmatched junction bases: 2. CDR3 DNA: TGCAGTGCTAGAGATATAGCGGGAGGCCAAGAGACCCAGTACTTC. Amino acid sequence: CSARDIAGGQETQYF.

The rearrangement uses TRBV3-1 and TRBJ1-2, with TRBD1 matching 9 bases. The V and J ends lost 3 bases and 3 bases, in that order; junction bases with no gene match: 8. The CDR3 sequence is 16 residues long. Germline V gene data show CDR1 as LGHDT and CDR2 as YNNKEL (reference sequence). CDR3 in DNA: TGTGCCAGCAGCCACAGTCCGGGACAGGGCTACTATGGCTACACCTTC. It encodes CASSHSPGQGYYGYTF.

The rearrangement links TRBV15 to TRBJ2-5; 11 positions match TRBD2. This CDR3 spans 14 amino acids. The V gene's germline CDR1 is LNHNV and CDR2 YYDKDF (reference sequence). V dropped 3 bases and J dropped 4; count of bases not matched to a gene: 1. The CDR3 DNA reads as TGTGCCACCAGCAGGGGACTAGCGGTAGAGACCCAGTACTTC. Its translation is CATSRGLAVETQYF.

This clonotype was counted a few times. The gene calls are TRBV24-1 and TRBJ2-1, with unresolved D. The CDR3 totals 16 residues. CDR1 is KGHDR, CDR2 SFDVKD, per germline. V was trimmed by 3 bases and J by 7 bases, leaving 18 bases between them. CDR3 in DNA: TGTGCCACCAGTGATAGAAGGCCTTGGTTCGAAAATGAGCAGTTCTTC. It translates to CATSDRRPWFENEQFF.

This clonotype occurred many times. The genes are TRBV4-2 and TRBJ2-2; 8 bases align to TRBD1. The CDR3 length is 14 residues. Per the germline V gene, CDR1 is LGHNA and CDR2 is YNFKEQ. J lost 5 bases, V lost 6 bases, and 5 bases had no gene match. Here the CDR3 DNA reads TGTGCCAGCAGGACAGGGGAAAGGACCGGGGAGCTGTTTTTT. Residues: CASRTGERTGELFF.

This clonotype rates as medium-sized. The chain couples TRBV7-2 to TRBJ2-5; 9 bases map to TRBD2. V gave up 4 bases and J gave up 4 bases; unmatched junction bases: 4. From germline, CDR1 is SGHTA and CDR2 FQGNSA. The CDR3 consists of 14 residues. CDR3 loop: CASSYGTSRETQYF. The CDR3 DNA sequence: TGTGCCAGCAGCTACGGGACTAGCCGAGAGACCCAGTACTTC.